Listed here are 14 T cell receptor beta chains from one sample, sequenced in a study of blood T cell repertoires in COVID-19 (dated by TCRdb to between 2020 and 2021). The library was prepared using the immunoSEQ multiplex PCR assay. Held by TCRdb, this immuneACCESS table contains in-frame sequences only and omits some clones. Under half of the omission traces to an unresolved V gene where checked; the cause of the rest is unknown. For this sample the table gives hundreds of thousands of clones, of which 70% to 90% were detected only once. The ten largest clones take up roughly 2.3% of the sample. Material: PBMCs or T cells enriched from blood (not recorded which). The receptor source for this set is a man aged 30 to 45 who had recovered from COVID-19.

On this clone itself: The same CDR3 arises from other DNA sequences in this sample as well. V is TRBV27 and J is TRBJ1-5, with D unresolved. V was clipped by 3 bases and J by 4 bases, with 7 bases between them. The CDR3 sequence is 13 residues long. Germline CDR1 is MNHEY and CDR2 is SMNVEV (reference sequence). DNA of the CDR3: TGTGCCAGCAGTTTCAGTTCTAATCAGCCCCAGCATTTT. This codes for CASSFSSNQPQHF.

The V gene is TRBV2, the J gene TRBJ1-2; no clear D gene. V was clipped by 6 bases and J by 4 bases, with 15 bases between them. CDR1 and CDR2 (germline): SNHLY, FYNNEI. The CDR3 spans 14 residues. The CDR3 DNA reads TGTGCCAGCAGGCGGGCAGAATCGCTCTATGGCTACACCTTC. Protein product: CASRRAESLYGYTF.

The chain recombines TRBV10-3 with TRBJ1-1; 10 nucleotides align to TRBD1. The CDR3 contains 15 residues. Germline V CDR1 and CDR2: ENHRY, SYGVKD. V shed 3 bases, J shed 5 bases, and the junction held 6 bases outside the gene matches. The CDR3 loop reads CAISDSGTGVTEAFF. DNA for the CDR3: TGTGCCATCAGTGATTCCGGGACAGGGGTGACTGAAGCTTTCTTT.

The genes are TRBV5-5 and TRBJ1-1, with D perhaps TRBD1 (6 bases). Per germline, CDR1 SGHKS and CDR2 YYEKEE (reference sequence). The CDR3 extends over 12 amino acids. The ends were cut back, 2 bases at V and 8 bases at J, with 10 bases in the middle. The CDR3 sequence is CASSFTGQEAFF. CDR3 DNA: TGTGCCAGCAGCTTCACAGGGCAGGAAGCTTTCTTT.

CDR3 region: CASSWRGSGGLSYNEQFF. The CDR3 nucleotides are TGTGCCAGCAGCTGGAGGGGTAGCGGGGGGCTTTCTTACAATGAGCAGTTCTTC. The gene calls are TRBV5-4 and TRBJ2-1, with 10 positions matching TRBD2. CDR1 is SGHNT, CDR2 YYREEE, per germline (reference sequence). With 3 bases clipped from V and 4 bases from J, the junction kept 13 bases outside the gene matches. The CDR3 totals 18 residues. Full variable domain (outside the CDR3, taken from reference TRBV5-4 and TRBJ2-1): ETGVTQSPTHLIKTRGQQVTLRCSSQSGHNTVSWYQQALGQGPQFIFQYYREEENGRGNFPPRFSGLQFPNYSSELNVNALELDDSALYLCASSWRGSGGLSYNEQFFGPGTRLTVL.

This chain links TRBV6-1 with TRBJ1-2; possible D gene TRBD1, 6 bases. The CDR3 loop spans 13 amino acids. Per germline, CDR1 MNHNS and CDR2 SASEGT. Trimming removed 3 bases from V and 1 base from J, with 6 bases in between. The CDR3 DNA reads TGTGCCAGCAGTGAGGACAGTAACTATGGCTACACCTTC. Translation gives CASSEDSNYGYTF.

This rearrangement joins TRBV5-1 to TRBJ1-1, with D maybe TRBD1 (6 bases). V was trimmed by 0 bases and J by 10 bases, leaving 19 bases between them. This CDR3 is 15 amino acids long. The germline gives CDR1 SGHRS, CDR2 YFSETQ. CDR3 loop: CASSLAEGDSVGAFF. For the CDR3, the DNA is TGCGCCAGCAGCTTGGCCGAGGGGGATTCAGTTGGAGCTTTCTTT.

This clone appeared a single time. This sequence joins TRBV9 and TRBJ2-7, with 14 bases matching TRBD2. V gave up 4 bases and J gave up 3 bases; unmatched junction bases: 9. This CDR3 contains 17 residues. Germline-derived CDR1 and CDR2 are SGDLS and YYNGEE. The CDR3 DNA is TGTGCCAGCAGCCCTATTCGGACTAGCGGGGGGATCTACGAGCAGTACTTC. Amino acid sequence: CASSPIRTSGGIYEQYF.

This clone was counted at least ten times. The sample has other DNA sequences that encode this CDR3 too. The chain links TRBV6-5 to TRBJ2-1; 9 positions agree with TRBD2. Germline V gene data show CDR1 as MNHEY and CDR2 as SVGAGI. This CDR3 contains 15 residues. Trimming removed 6 bases from V and 9 bases from J; junction bases left unmatched: 12. The DNA of the CDR3 is TGTGCCAGCAGGGTTGCGGGGGGGCCGGTAGGTGAGCAGTTCTTC. Its translation: CASRVAGGPVGEQFF.

The chain joins TRBV7-9 to TRBJ1-4, with 7 bases identical to TRBD1. CDR1 is SEHNR, CDR2 FQNEAQ, per germline (reference sequence). V shed 7 bases, J shed 6 bases, and the junction held 11 bases outside the gene matches. This CDR3 spans 15 amino acids. Here the CDR3 DNA reads TGTGCCAGCACCCAGACAGGGTTCGGTCATGAAAAACTGTTTTTT. Translation gives CASTQTGFGHEKLFF. The entire variable domain, with the rest obtained from reference TRBV7-9 and TRBJ1-4, is as follows: DTGVSQNPRHKITKRGQNVTFRCDPISEHNRLYWYRQTLGQGPEFLTYFQNEAQLEKSRLLSDRFSAERPKGSFSTLEIQRTEQGDSAMYLCASTQTGFGHEKLFFGSGTQLSVL.

The J gene is TRBJ1-5, the V gene TRBV19; unclear D gene. V lost 3 bases and J 0 bases, leaving 12 bases between the germline ends. This CDR3 is built from 16 residues. CDR1 is LNHDA and CDR2 is SQIVND in the germline V gene (reference sequence). DNA of the CDR3: TGTGCCAGTAGTATCTACAGTATTACTAGCAATCAGCCCCAGCATTTT. Its protein is CASSIYSITSNQPQHF.

This rearrangement joins TRBV25-1 to TRBJ1-6; D might be TRBD1 (5 bases). Trimming took off 5 bases at V and 10 bases at J, with 24 bases between the two ends. The V gene's germline CDR1 is MGHDK and CDR2 SYGVNS. The CDR3 extends over 17 amino acids. The chain's CDR3 is CASSRPGLGGSGSPLHF. CDR3 bases: TGTGCCAGCAGTCGGCCGGGTCTTGGGGGGAGTGGGTCACCCCTCCACTTT.

This chain uses TRBV3-1 (or the pseudogene TRBV3-2) with TRBJ1-1; D gene unclear. This CDR3 is built from 14 residues. The V gene's germline CDR1 is LGHDT and CDR2 YNNKEL (reference sequence). V was pared by 1 base and J by 4 bases, with 10 bases between. This CDR3 is CASSQGGGPTEAFF. The CDR3 DNA follows: TGTGCCAGCAGCCAAGGGGGAGGGCCCACTGAAGCTTTCTTT.

This clone was recorded once. The genes are TRBV12-3 or TRBV12-4 and TRBJ1-6; D not resolved. V was clipped by 5 bases and J by 9 bases, with 11 bases between them. This CDR3 is 13 amino acids long. CDR3 sequence reads: CASSTSRGSPLHF. DNA of the CDR3: TGTGCCAGCAGTACGAGCCGGGGTTCACCCCTCCACTTT.